This T cell receptor (beta chain) is drawn from a study of blood T cell repertoires in COVID-19. CDR3 size: 14 residues. Germline V gene data show CDR1 as MNHEY and CDR2 as SVGAGI. Between the trimmed V and J ends, which lost 4 bases and 8 bases, there was a span of 15 bases. Original handling: Amplification from reference gene primers served as the basis for estimated nucleated cell counts. Repertoires were generated with immunoSEQ multiplex PCR, while TCRdb's copy carries only in-frame clones and drops some. V and J calls plus clone size are reproduced from that table; the DNA served to infer D and trimming. The sample carries about 310,000 clones, about 89% recorded once.

This rearrangement joins TRBV6-5 to TRBJ2-1; tentatively, D is TRBD1 (5 bases). The sample taken for sequencing was peripheral blood. The origin of this receptor is a woman aged 45 to 65 who had recovered from COVID-19. CDR3 residues: CASSWGADRYEQFF. DNA of the CDR3: TGTGCCAGCAGTTGGGGCGCTGACCGATATGAGCAGTTCTTC.